This entry concerns a single T cell receptor beta chain. Measured with immunoSEQ multiplex PCR; TCRdb has only the in-frame clones, and not every one. Of 80,000 to 130,000 clones in the sample, around nine tenths are singletons; the top ten hold 1% to 1.5%. The data were obtained in a study of T cell changes during pregnancy in multiple sclerosis. Specimen: peripheral blood, collected in the second trimester of pregnancy. This clonotype was sampled from a female donor with multiple sclerosis, enrolled in a pregnancy study.

The CDR3 sequence: CASSLARAGGTGELFF. CDR3 in DNA: TGCGCCAGCAGCTTGGCCCGCGCGGGGGGCACCGGGGAGCTGTTTTTT. The chain has TRBV5-1 and TRBJ2-2; 8 nucleotides align to TRBD2. The germline V gene has CDR1 SGHRS and CDR2 YFSETQ. V lost 0 bases, J lost 4 bases, and 5 bases stayed unmatched. The CDR3 has 16 amino acids.